One sample yielded the 23 T cell receptor beta chains listed below, sequenced in a study of lymphopenia after photon versus proton radiotherapy. Sequencing was performed with immunoSEQ multiplex PCR; in TCRdb, only in-frame clones are kept and a portion is missing. The sample yields 150,000 to 200,000 clones, roughly nine tenths seen once. The sample here was peripheral blood, taken from a patient treated with photon-based radiotherapy. The receptors stem from a middle-aged man with gastric cancer.

Remarks on this clone: Compared with germline, one end of the junction differs, possibly owing to a read error. The chain employs TRBV11-2 and TRBJ2-7; 9 positions agree with TRBD2. Germline CDR1 SGHAT, CDR2 FQNNGV. The CDR3 length is 12 residues. The CDR3 DNA reads as TGTGCCAGCAGCTTACCTGCTGGACTAGCGAACTTC. Residues: CASSLPAGLANF.

The genes are TRBV6-5 and TRBJ1-5; D is possibly TRBD1 (5 bases). The CDR3 consists of 14 residues. The V and J ends lost 0 bases and 7 bases respectively, with 10 bases between them. The germline V gene encodes CDR1 MNHEY and CDR2 SVGAGI. The CDR3 region has the DNA TGTGCCAGCAGTTACTCTGAGGGGAGCCAGCCCCAGCATTTT. Translation: CASSYSEGSQPQHF.

This clone was seen a single time. V and J are TRBV7-2 and TRBJ2-7; no firm D call. CDR1 SGHTA and CDR2 FQGNSA come from the germline V gene. The CDR3 contains 14 residues. V dropped 5 bases and J dropped 1 base, with 12 bases sitting between them. The CDR3 spells CASSLSRSSYEQYF. The CDR3 DNA is TGTGCCAGCAGCCTTAGTCGTAGTTCCTACGAGCAGTACTTC.

The rearrangement links TRBV18 to TRBJ2-2, with D possibly called TRBD1 or TRBD2 (6 bases each). This CDR3 is 16 amino acids long. The germline V gene encodes CDR1 KGHSH and CDR2 LQKENI. V lost 0 bases and J 2 bases, leaving 10 bases between the germline ends. The CDR3 nucleotides are TGTGCCAGCTCACCACCGGGGGGCCCTAACACCGGGGAGCTGTTTTTT. Its translation: CASSPPGGPNTGELFF.

V usage is TRBV18 and J usage is TRBJ1-1, with TRBD1 identical over 7 bases. The CDR3 length is 17 residues. Germline assignment: CDR1 KGHSH and CDR2 LQKENI. The V gene end was trimmed by 4 bases and the J gene end by 0 bases; junction bases not matched to a gene: 11. The CDR3 is CASSRRDKGQMNTEAFF. As DNA, the CDR3 is TGTGCCAGCTCACGTAGGGACAAGGGACAGATGAACACTGAAGCTTTCTTT.

A word on this clone: Additional DNA sequences in this sample encode the identical CDR3. V and J are TRBV7-9 and TRBJ2-7; D ambiguous. CDR1 and CDR2 (germline): SEHNR, FQNEAQ (reference sequence). The CDR3 is 13 residues long. V lost 1 base to trimming and J lost 3 bases, with 7 bases between them. CDR3 protein: CASSLVWSYEQYF. DNA for the CDR3: TGTGCCAGCAGCTTAGTGTGGAGCTACGAGCAGTACTTC.

This chain connects TRBV7-7 to TRBJ2-5, with 9 bases identical to TRBD2. The CDR3 contains 15 residues. Germline V lookup: CDR1 SSHAT, CDR2 FNYEAQ (reference sequence). Trimming removed 1 base from V and 3 bases from J; junction bases left unmatched: 3. CDR3 protein: CASSLGQREEETQYF. The DNA of the CDR3 is TGTGCCAGCAGCTTAGGCCAGCGGGAGGAAGAGACCCAGTACTTC.

This chain connects TRBV12-5 to TRBJ1-1; TRBD1 aligns across 7 bases. The CDR3 contains 15 residues. V dropped 5 bases and J dropped 5; count of bases not matched to a gene: 11. The germline V gene encodes CDR1 LGHNT and CDR2 FRNRAP. CDR3 in DNA: TGTGCTAGTGGTCGAAGACAGGGCATGGGAACTGAAGCTTTCTTT. Its protein product is CASGRRQGMGTEAFF.

The rearrangement joins TRBV7-2 to TRBJ1-2, with D possibly TRBD1 on 6 matching bases. Looked up from germline, CDR1 is SGHTA and CDR2 is FQGNSA. With 4 bases removed from V and 8 bases from J, the gap between germline ends came to 14 bases. CDR3 size: 13 residues. CDR3 sequence reads: CASSYLDSSGYTF. In DNA, the CDR3 is TGTGCCAGCAGCTACCTGGACAGTTCAGGCTACACCTTC.

CDR3 in DNA: TGTGCCAGCAGCGTAGACGGGAGAGGGGCAGATACGCAGTATTTT. Amino acid sequence: CASSVDGRGADTQYF. The V call is TRBV9, the J call TRBJ2-3, with a possible D match to TRBD2 (6 bases). V was cut by 0 bases and J by 4 bases, with 12 bases left in between. The germline CDR1 and CDR2 sequences are SGDLS and YYNGEE. The CDR3 totals 15 residues. Combining the CDR3 with reference TRBV9 and TRBJ2-3 gives the whole variable domain DSGVTQTPKHLITATGQRVTLRCSPRSGDLSVYWYQQSLDQGLQFLIQYYNGEERAKGNILERFSAQQFPDLHSELNLSSLELGDSALYFCASSVDGRGADTQYFGPGTRLTVL.

This clone appeared once. This chain joins TRBV7-3 and TRBJ2-7, with 9 bases identical to TRBD1. The germline V gene has CDR1 SGHTA and CDR2 FQGTGA. CDR3 length equals 14 residues. V shed 2 bases and J 3 bases; nucleotides not matched to a gene: 2. CDR3 nucleotides: TGTGCCAGCAGCTTAGACAGGGGGAACTACGAGCAGTACTTC. Residues: CASSLDRGNYEQYF.

This rearrangement joins TRBV5-1 to TRBJ2-1; no clear D. V lost 1 base to trimming and J lost 4 bases, with 6 bases between them. The CDR3 is 13 amino acids. CDR1 and CDR2 from the germline V gene are SGHRS and YFSETQ. CDR3 amino acids: CASSLKGYNEQFF. The CDR3 nucleotides are TGCGCCAGCAGCTTGAAAGGTTACAATGAGCAGTTCTTC.

The chain is built from TRBV18 and TRBJ2-7; 8 nucleotides line up with TRBD1. Trimming took 6 bases from V and 6 from J; bases not matched to a gene: 4. This CDR3 comprises 12 residues. Germline lookup yields CDR1 KGHSH and CDR2 LQKENI. This chain's CDR3 is CASSSTGVEQYF. DNA for the CDR3: TGTGCCAGCTCGTCGACAGGGGTCGAGCAGTACTTC.

The chain is built from TRBV29-1 and TRBJ2-7; the match to TRBD2 covers 9 bases. This CDR3 spans 13 amino acids. V trimming: 7 bases; J trimming: 0 bases; junction bases outside the gene matches: 4. The germline V gene encodes CDR1 SQVTM and CDR2 ANQGSEA. The CDR3 region has the DNA TGCAGCGCGACTAGCGGAAGCTCCTACGAGCAGTACTTC. It translates to CSATSGSSYEQYF.

This sequence joins TRBV7-2 and TRBJ1-1, with no clear D. Trimming pared 3 bases from V and 6 bases from J, leaving 8 bases between. CDR3 length equals 12 residues. Germline CDR1 SGHTA, CDR2 FQGNSA. The CDR3: CASSLPLSEAFF. Written as DNA, the CDR3 is TGTGCCAGCAGCTTGCCTCTATCTGAAGCTTTCTTT.

The chain is built from TRBV28 and TRBJ2-5; no clear D. The CDR3 covers 14 residues. V gave up 1 base and J gave up 0 bases, with 6 bases separating them. Germline V gene lookup returns CDR1 MDHEN and CDR2 SYDVKM. CDR3 residues: CASSLLFNQETQYF. The DNA for the CDR3 is TGTGCCAGCAGTTTATTATTCAACCAAGAGACCCAGTACTTC.

V gene TRBV6-5 combines with J gene TRBJ1-1; maybe TRBD1 (5 bases). Per the germline V gene, CDR1 is MNHEY and CDR2 is SVGAGI. This CDR3 has 13 residues. V lost 5 bases to trimming and J lost 1 base, with 8 bases between them. The chain's CDR3 is CASSPRGNTEAFF. The DNA for the CDR3 is TGTGCCAGCAGTCCTAGGGGGAACACTGAAGCTTTCTTT.

This clone has a single count. The V gene is TRBV28, the J gene TRBJ2-2; D gene uncertain. Germline loops: CDR1 MDHEN, CDR2 SYDVKM. V lost 7 bases and J 7 bases, leaving 7 bases between the germline ends. The CDR3 extends over 11 amino acids. For the CDR3, the DNA is TGTGCCAGCACCCGAGGCGGGGAGCTGTTTTTT. It translates to CASTRGGELFF.

J is TRBJ2-5 and V is TRBV4-1, with 11 bases that match TRBD2. This CDR3 comprises 16 residues. The V and J ends lost 3 bases and 1 base, in that order; junction bases with no gene match: 4. The germline gives CDR1 MGHRA, CDR2 YSYEKL. The CDR3 DNA sequence: TGCGCCAGCAGCCAGGGGACTAGCGGCACCCAAGAGACCCAGTACTTC. Protein sequence: CASSQGTSGTQETQYF.

This chain uses TRBV30 with TRBJ2-3, with 12 bases fitting TRBD2. Germline lookup yields CDR1 GTSNPN and CDR2 SVGIG (reference sequence). With 1 base clipped from V and 6 bases from J, the junction kept 8 bases outside the gene matches. This CDR3 contains 16 residues. Here the CDR3 DNA reads TGTGCCTGGAGTGATTTGCGGACTAGCGGGACGGATACGCAGTATTTT. This gives the protein CAWSDLRTSGTDTQYF.

The rearrangement joins TRBV15 to TRBJ2-7; 8 bases align to TRBD1. V lost 1 base to trimming and J lost 5 bases; unmatched junction nucleotides: 4. The germline V gene has CDR1 LNHNV and CDR2 YYDKDF (reference sequence). CDR3 length equals 14 residues. In DNA form, the CDR3 reads TGTGCCACCAGCAGAGGGCAGGGGGCGGACGAGCAGTACTTC. Encoded protein: CATSRGQGADEQYF.

J is TRBJ2-2 and V is TRBV9; D gene ambiguous. The germline CDR1 and CDR2 sequences are SGDLS and YYNGEE. CDR3 size: 14 residues. Between the trimmed V and J ends, which lost 1 base and 1 base, there was a span of 5 bases. The CDR3 nucleotides read TGTGCCAGCAGCGTAAGACAGAACACCGGGGAGCTGTTTTTT. Amino acid sequence: CASSVRQNTGELFF.

This CDR3 is CASSESLTKRLRYNEQFF. The CDR3 region has the DNA TGTGCCAGCAGTGAATCTTTGACGAAGCGGCTACGCTACAATGAGCAGTTCTTC. V and J are TRBV2 and TRBJ2-1; weak D call: TRBD2 (5 bases). The CDR3 runs 18 residues. Germline V lookup: CDR1 SNHLY, CDR2 FYNNEI. The ends were cut back, 2 bases at V and 3 bases at J, with 20 bases in the middle.